A selection of T cell receptor beta chains follows, all from one sample in a study of Tregs in tolerant kidney transplant recipients. The repertoire was sequenced with immunoSEQ multiplex PCR; TCRdb's copy has only in-frame clones and lacks some. This table holds roughly 46,000 clones, about 90% found once. The source material was Tregs from blood. These receptors originate from a human donor in good health. Both conserved end residues are part of each CDR3. The order of the fields is CDR3 DNA, CDR3 protein, D gene, V gene, J gene. D genes are given only for firm matches.

CDR3 DNA: TGTGCCAGCAGCTCGACCCCGTTCCAGAGCTCCTACAATGAGCAGTTCTTC
CDR3 protein: CASSSTPFQSSYNEQFF
D gene: .
V gene: TRBV5-6
J gene: TRBJ2-1

CDR3 DNA: TGCGCCAGCAGTCGCGGGAGGGCCGGGGGCAATGAGCAGTTCTTC
CDR3 protein: CASSRGRAGGNEQFF
D gene: TRBD2
V gene: TRBV10-1
J gene: TRBJ2-1

CDR3 DNA: TGTGCCAGCAGTGGACGGACAGCGCGAACTGAAGCTTTCTTT
CDR3 protein: CASSGRTARTEAFF
D gene: .
V gene: TRBV6-5
J gene: TRBJ1-1

CDR3 DNA: TGTGCCAGCAGCTCCCGGGATGGACTTCGATCGGCGAACACCGGGGAGCTGTTTTTT
CDR3 protein: CASSSRDGLRSANTGELFF
D gene: .
V gene: TRBV5-5
J gene: TRBJ2-2

CDR3 DNA: TGTGCCAGCAGCCAAGGGGCGGTCCCGTACAATGAGCAGTTCTTC
CDR3 protein: CASSQGAVPYNEQFF
D gene: .
V gene: TRBV2
J gene: TRBJ2-1

CDR3 DNA: TGCGCCAGCAGATACACCGGGACAGGGGGAGAAGCTGGGGCCAACGTCCTGACTTTC
CDR3 protein: CASRYTGTGGEAGANVLTF
D gene: TRBD1
V gene: TRBV5-1
J gene: TRBJ2-6

CDR3 DNA: TGTGCCAGCAGCTTAGAGGCTAGCGGGGGCCCCTACGAGCAGTACTTC
CDR3 protein: CASSLEASGGPYEQYF
D gene: TRBD2
V gene: TRBV7-6
J gene: TRBJ2-7

CDR3 DNA: TGTGCTAGCAGCTTAGTCCGGGACAGGGGGCGCGGGCACCGGGGAGCTGTTTTT
CDR3 protein: CASSLVRDRGRGHRGAVF
D gene: TRBD1
V gene: TRBV7-7
J gene: TRBJ2-2

CDR3 DNA: TGTGCCAGCAGTTCTAGACCTCGGGATTTCTATGGCTACACCTTC
CDR3 protein: CASSSRPRDFYGYTF
D gene: .
V gene: TRBV6-5
J gene: TRBJ1-2

CDR3 DNA: TGTGCCTGGTCCTCGGGACAGGGGCCCACAAATCAGCCCCAGCATTTT
CDR3 protein: CAWSSGQGPTNQPQHF
D gene: TRBD1
V gene: TRBV30
J gene: TRBJ1-5

CDR3 DNA: TGTGCCAGCCGCCGGCGGCAGGGGTTTCTCCAAGAGACCCAGTACTTC
CDR3 protein: CASRRRQGFLQETQYF
D gene: .
V gene: TRBV27
J gene: TRBJ2-5

CDR3 DNA: TGCGCCAGCAGCTTGGGTGGGACAGGGGCGATCTTTATGCAGTATTTT
CDR3 protein: CASSLGGTGAIFMQYF
D gene: TRBD1
V gene: TRBV5-1
J gene: TRBJ2-3

CDR3 DNA: TGTGCCAGCAGAAAGGGACCGCTGAGCACAGATACGCAGTATTTT
CDR3 protein: CASRKGPLSTDTQYF
D gene: .
V gene: TRBV2
J gene: TRBJ2-3

CDR3 DNA: TGCAGGGCCTCCTCCGGATTCAATGAGCAGTTCTTC
CDR3 protein: CRASSGFNEQFF
D gene: .
V gene: TRBV29-1
J gene: TRBJ2-1

CDR3 DNA: TGTGCCAGCAGCGAGGACAGGGGGCAGGGCACCGGGGAGCTGTTTTTT
CDR3 protein: CASSEDRGQGTGELFF
D gene: TRBD1
V gene: TRBV5-4
J gene: TRBJ2-2

CDR3 DNA: TGTGCCAGCAGCAAACCGGGACTAGCGGGACTAAGGGTCACCGGGGAGCTGTTTTTT
CDR3 protein: CASSKPGLAGLRVTGELFF
D gene: TRBD2
V gene: TRBV9
J gene: TRBJ2-2

CDR3 DNA: TGTGCCAGCAGCTCGCGGGACAACCAAGAGACCCAGTACTTC
CDR3 protein: CASSSRDNQETQYF
D gene: .
V gene: TRBV5-8
J gene: TRBJ2-5

CDR3 DNA: TGTGCCTGGAGTGGGGGAGAGACCCAGTACTTC
CDR3 protein: CAWSGGETQYF
D gene: .
V gene: TRBV30
J gene: TRBJ2-5

CDR3 DNA: TGTGCCATCCGGGACAGGGTAAACACTGAAGCTTTCTTT
CDR3 protein: CAIRDRVNTEAFF
D gene: TRBD1
V gene: TRBV10-3
J gene: TRBJ1-1